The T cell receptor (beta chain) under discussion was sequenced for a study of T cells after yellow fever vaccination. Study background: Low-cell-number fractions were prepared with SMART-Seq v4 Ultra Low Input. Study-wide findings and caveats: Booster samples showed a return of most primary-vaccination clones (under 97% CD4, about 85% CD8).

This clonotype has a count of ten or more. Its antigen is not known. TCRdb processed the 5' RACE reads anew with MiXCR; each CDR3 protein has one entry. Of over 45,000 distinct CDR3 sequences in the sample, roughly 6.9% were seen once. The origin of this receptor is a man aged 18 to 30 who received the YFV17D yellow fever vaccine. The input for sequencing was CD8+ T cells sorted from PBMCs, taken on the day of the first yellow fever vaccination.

DNA of the CDR3: TGCAGTGCTAGAGATCATGGAACTGCCTACGAGCAGTACGTC. Amino acid sequence: CSARDHGTAYEQYV. The rearrangement uses TRBV20-1 and TRBJ2-7; D not certain. CDR1 is DFQATT and CDR2 is SNEGSKA in the germline V gene (reference sequence). Trimming removed 0 bases from V and 2 bases from J, with 11 bases in between. This CDR3 region has 14 residues.